One sample yielded the 21 T cell receptor beta chains listed below, sequenced in a study of T cell clusters in autoimmune cytopenias. TRB amplification used approximately 0.25 ug of peripheral blood genomic DNA. TRB was amplified by touch-down multiplex PCR, primer pools A and B combined. TCRdb reprocessed the multiplex PCR reads and stores each CDR3 protein as one record, lacking DNA. Its table records 5,000 to 6,500 distinct CDR3 sequences. The same data also contributed to another study, on T cell repertoires in aging, cancer and after chemotherapy.

The source material was peripheral blood. These receptors were taken from a human donor in good health.

CDR3 loop: CSVEDLGRAPEQYF. This chain joins TRBV29-1 and TRBJ2-7; as DNA is missing, the TRBD2 call by TCRdb cannot be tested. The CDR3 covers 14 residues. The germline V gene encodes CDR1 SQVTM and CDR2 ANQGSEA.

The J gene is TRBJ2-5, the V gene TRBV5-5; TCRdb indicates TRBD2, and absent DNA this call remains unverified. This CDR3 is built from 16 residues. Per the germline V gene, CDR1 is SGHKS and CDR2 is YYEKEE (reference sequence). CDR3 sequence: CASSPRTSGRGETQYF.

The V call is TRBV12-3 or TRBV12-4, the J call TRBJ2-5; TCRdb returns TRBD1, unconfirmable since there is no DNA. The CDR3 runs to 13 residues. The CDR3 here is CASSYDREETQYF.

This clonotype ranks as medium-sized in terms of frequency. The rearrangement joins TRBV5-6 to TRBJ1-1; TCRdb calls TRBD1, which cannot be checked without DNA. The CDR3 loop spans 11 amino acids. CDR1 is SGHDT and CDR2 is YYEEEE in the germline V gene. CDR3 protein: CASSSGIEAFF.

V is TRBV7-9 and J is TRBJ2-1; TCRdb picks TRBD1, but there is no DNA to check that call. The CDR3 is 14 residues long. The germline gives CDR1 SEHNR, CDR2 FQNEAQ (reference sequence). This CDR3 reads CASSSQGDSNEQFF.

The gene calls are TRBV11-3 and TRBJ2-7; TCRdb selects TRBD2, and the lack of DNA leaves this call unchecked. Germline CDR1 reads SGHNT; CDR2 reads YENEEA. The CDR3 consists of 15 residues. The CDR3: CASSFGPSGLYEQYF.

Judged by frequency, this clonotype is medium-sized. The rearrangement links TRBV15 to TRBJ2-3; the D call from TCRdb, TRBD2, cannot be confirmed without DNA. Germline V CDR1 and CDR2: LNHNV, YYDKDF (reference sequence). The CDR3 has 14 amino acids. This CDR3 reads CATSREASGGTQYF.

The chain is built from TRBV15 and TRBJ2-7. This CDR3 is built from 14 residues. The germline gives CDR1 LNHNV, CDR2 YYDKDF (reference sequence). The CDR3 protein is CATSRDLGSYEQYF.

V and J are TRBV6-5 and TRBJ1-2; TCRdb proposes TRBD1, but this gene call is untestable without DNA. The CDR3 has 13 residues. CDR1 MNHEY and CDR2 SVGAGI come from the germline V gene. The chain's CDR3 is CASSPDRNYGYTF.

The chain uses TRBV12-3 or TRBV12-4 and TRBJ2-5; there is no DNA to check the TCRdb D call of TRBD1. This CDR3 has 15 amino acids. CDR3 region: CASSPSRGFMETQYF.

The V gene is TRBV19, the J gene TRBJ1-2; the D gene TCRdb calls, TRBD1, cannot be checked with no DNA. Per the germline V gene, CDR1 is LNHDA and CDR2 is SQIVND (reference sequence). This CDR3 contains 13 residues. The CDR3 region is CASSKTGEMGYTF.

The rearrangement uses TRBV5-5 and TRBJ2-3; TCRdb proposes TRBD1, but this gene call is untestable without DNA. CDR3 length equals 16 residues. Germline V lookup: CDR1 SGHKS, CDR2 YYEKEE (reference sequence). CDR3 amino acids: CASSLRRGPGTDTQYF.

The chain has TRBV7-6 and TRBJ2-6; TCRdb outputs TRBD2, but without DNA this stays unchecked. The CDR3 is made up of 20 amino acids. The germline V gene has CDR1 SGHVS and CDR2 FNYEAQ. CDR3 in amino acids: CASSSQPDSLSSSGANVLTF.

The chain is built from TRBV6-5 and TRBJ1-2; without DNA, the TCRdb call of TRBD1 cannot be checked. The CDR3 is made up of 14 amino acids. Looked up from germline, CDR1 is MNHEY and CDR2 is SVGAGI. The CDR3 reads CASSRGTGGRGYTF.

Judged by frequency, this clonotype is medium-sized. This sequence joins TRBV19 and TRBJ2-1; TCRdb outputs TRBD2, but without DNA this stays unchecked. Germline CDR1 LNHDA, CDR2 SQIVND (reference sequence). CDR3 length equals 16 residues. CDR3 amino acids: CASSISSGGSYNEQFF.

The chain recombines TRBV19 with TRBJ1-2; the D gene TCRdb calls, TRBD1, cannot be checked with no DNA. This CDR3 spans 15 amino acids. The germline V gene encodes CDR1 LNHDA and CDR2 SQIVND (reference sequence). The CDR3 is CASSATGGKGKGYTF.

This rearrangement joins TRBV7-3 to TRBJ2-3. The germline CDR1 and CDR2 sequences are SGHTA and FQGTGA. The CDR3 contains 13 residues. The chain's CDR3 is CASSRWSTDTQYF.

CDR3 in amino acids: CASSLGTGGEADTQYF. The chain has TRBV12-3 or TRBV12-4 and TRBJ2-3; TCRdb proposes TRBD1, but this gene call is untestable without DNA. This CDR3 region has 16 residues.

Measured by frequency, this clonotype is medium-sized. This rearrangement joins TRBV27 to TRBJ2-2; the TRBD2 assignment by TCRdb is unverifiable without DNA. Germline V gives CDR1 MNHEY, CDR2 SMNVEV (reference sequence). The length of the CDR3 is 16 residues. CDR3 in amino acids: CASTVAAGGNTGELFF.

The chain links TRBV15 to TRBJ1-2; TCRdb outputs TRBD1, but without DNA this stays unchecked. This CDR3 has 17 residues. Germline-derived CDR1 and CDR2 are LNHNV and YYDKDF (reference sequence). The CDR3 protein is CATSDGTGRQGNYGYTF.

Judged by frequency, this clonotype is medium-sized. J is TRBJ1-2 and V is TRBV29-1; the D call of TRBD1 rests on TCRdb alone, since no DNA is present to check it. The CDR3 contains 14 residues. CDR1 and CDR2 (germline): SQVTM, ANQGSEA. This CDR3 reads CSVEAAGEVYGYTF.